This T cell receptor (beta chain) was retrieved from a study of CD8 T cells in ankylosing spondylitis. TCRdb itself ran the 5' RACE reads through MiXCR, one entry per CDR3 protein. Among hundreds of thousands of distinct CDR3 sequences listed, around 25% were seen once. The V gene's germline CDR1 is LNHDA and CDR2 SQIVND (reference sequence). The CDR3 runs to 12 residues. V was shortened by 5 bases and J by 7 bases, with 9 bases between the two germline ends. The TCR originated in a male donor with ankylosing spondylitis or in good health (not recorded which). This chain connects TRBV19 to TRBJ2-1, with D hard to call. Sequenced: blood, either unsorted or a sorted T cell fraction (not recorded which). The CDR3, as DNA: TGTGCCAGTAGTCGGCAGTCGAATGAGCAGTTCTTC. This sequence encodes CASSRQSNEQFF.